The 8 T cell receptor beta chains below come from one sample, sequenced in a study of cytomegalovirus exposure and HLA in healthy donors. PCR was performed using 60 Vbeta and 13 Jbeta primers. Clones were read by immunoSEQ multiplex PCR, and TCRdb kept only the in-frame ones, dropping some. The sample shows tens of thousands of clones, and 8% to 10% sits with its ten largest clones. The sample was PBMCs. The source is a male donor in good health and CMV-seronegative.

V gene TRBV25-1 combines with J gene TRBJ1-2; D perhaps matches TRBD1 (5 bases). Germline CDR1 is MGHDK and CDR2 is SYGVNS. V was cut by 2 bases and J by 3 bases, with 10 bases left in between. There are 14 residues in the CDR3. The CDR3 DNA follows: TGTGCCAGCAGTGAAGGGGGGAGGTACTATGGCTACACCTTC. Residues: CASSEGGRYYGYTF.

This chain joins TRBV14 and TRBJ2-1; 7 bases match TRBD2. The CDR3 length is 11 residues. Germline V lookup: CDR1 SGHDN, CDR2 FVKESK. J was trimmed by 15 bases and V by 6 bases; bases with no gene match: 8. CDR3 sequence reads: CASSLGTSVFF. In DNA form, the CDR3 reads TGTGCCAGCAGTCTTGGCACTAGCGTGTTCTTC.

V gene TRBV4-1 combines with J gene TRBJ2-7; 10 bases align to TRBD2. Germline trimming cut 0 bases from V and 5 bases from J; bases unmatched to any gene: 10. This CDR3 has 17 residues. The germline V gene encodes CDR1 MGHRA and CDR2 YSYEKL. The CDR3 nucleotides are TGCGCCAGCAGCCAAGATCTGGCTAGCGGGAGTTTCAACGAGCAGTACTTC. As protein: CASSQDLASGSFNEQYF.

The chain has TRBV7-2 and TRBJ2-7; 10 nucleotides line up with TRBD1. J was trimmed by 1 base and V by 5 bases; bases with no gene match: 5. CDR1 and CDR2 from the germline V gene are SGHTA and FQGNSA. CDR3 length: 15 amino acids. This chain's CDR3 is CASSARGQGSYEQYF. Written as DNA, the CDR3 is TGTGCCAGCAGCGCCAGGGGACAGGGGTCCTACGAGCAGTACTTC.

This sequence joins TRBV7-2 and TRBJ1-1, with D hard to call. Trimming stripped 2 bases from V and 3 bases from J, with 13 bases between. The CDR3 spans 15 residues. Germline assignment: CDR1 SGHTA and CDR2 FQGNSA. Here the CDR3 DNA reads TGTGCCAGCAGCTTATTCTGGATCCGGGACACTGAAGCTTTCTTT. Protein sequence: CASSLFWIRDTEAFF.

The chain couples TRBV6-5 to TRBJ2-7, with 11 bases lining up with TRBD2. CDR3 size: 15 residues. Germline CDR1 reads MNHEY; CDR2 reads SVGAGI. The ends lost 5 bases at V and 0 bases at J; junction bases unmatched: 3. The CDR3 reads CASSRTSGSSYEQYF. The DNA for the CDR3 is TGTGCCAGCAGTCGAACTAGCGGGAGCTCCTACGAGCAGTACTTC.

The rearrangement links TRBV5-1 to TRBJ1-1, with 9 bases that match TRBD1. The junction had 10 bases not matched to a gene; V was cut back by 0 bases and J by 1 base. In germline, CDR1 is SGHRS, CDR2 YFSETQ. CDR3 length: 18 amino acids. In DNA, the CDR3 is TGCGCCAGCAGCTTGGGAGGGGGGACAGGGCTTGCGAACACTGAAGCTTTCTTT. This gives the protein CASSLGGGTGLANTEAFF.

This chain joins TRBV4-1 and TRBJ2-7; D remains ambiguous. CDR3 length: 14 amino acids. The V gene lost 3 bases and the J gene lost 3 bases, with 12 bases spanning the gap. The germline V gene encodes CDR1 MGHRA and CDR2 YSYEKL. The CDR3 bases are TGCGCCAGCAGCCATATGAGAGCCGGCTACGAGCAGTACTTC. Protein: CASSHMRAGYEQYF.